One and the same sample provided the 25 T cell receptor beta chains below, sequenced in a study of beta chain features in type 1 diabetes. No antigen has been assigned to these receptors. As every portion of the isolated RNA was reverse transcribed, the sequencing read expressed TCRB transcripts. Only in-frame clones appear in the TCRdb table, and some are missing; sequencing was by immunoSEQ multiplex PCR. The table includes about 660,000 clones, over 12% detected once. The study, taken as a whole, reports: The study found moderately but significantly shorter TCRB CDR3s in all four CD4+ subsets of Type 1 diabetes patients.

Sequenced: naive CD4+ T cells from blood. All receptors derive from a man younger than 35 with type 1 diabetes.

The rearrangement links TRBV29-1 to TRBJ2-2; 7 bases line up with TRBD1. This CDR3 is built from 14 residues. Trimming at V came to 7 bases and at J to 0 bases, leaving 5 bases not matched to a gene. Germline V gives CDR1 SQVTM, CDR2 ANQGSEA. The CDR3 nucleotides are TGCAGCGCCTCGGACAGGCCGAACACCGGGGAGCTGTTTTTT. Its translation: CSASDRPNTGELFF.

DNA of the CDR3: TGTGCCTGGAGTGGGCCAGCGTCTGGGGCCAACGTCCTGACTTTC. Protein sequence: CAWSGPASGANVLTF. The chain uses TRBV30 and TRBJ2-6, with D unresolved. The germline gives CDR1 GTSNPN, CDR2 SVGIG (reference sequence). The CDR3 consists of 15 residues. Between the trimmed V and J ends, which lost 1 base and 1 base, there was a span of 8 bases.

This clone has a handful of counts. The chain recombines TRBV7-2 with TRBJ2-7; 7 bases agree with TRBD2. The germline CDR1 and CDR2 sequences are SGHTA and FQGNSA. This CDR3 is 16 amino acids long. V lost 5 bases and J lost 2; bases outside the gene matches: 12. The CDR3 DNA is TGTGCCAGCAGCCCCCCGGGGCTAGCGGAGACCTACGAGCAGTACTTC. Translation: CASSPPGLAETYEQYF.

This chain joins TRBV20-1 and TRBJ1-2, with D unresolved. Germline assignment: CDR1 DFQATT and CDR2 SNEGSKA (reference sequence). Trimming removed 4 bases from V and 4 bases from J, with 7 bases in between. This CDR3 comprises 11 residues. The CDR3, as DNA: TGCAGTGCTATACCAGTCTATGGCTACACCTTC. Encoded protein: CSAIPVYGYTF.

This clone turned up a few times. The chain carries TRBV4-2 and TRBJ2-7; no clear D gene. Trimming stripped 0 bases from V and 6 bases from J, with 15 bases between. CDR1 LGHNA and CDR2 YNFKEQ come from the germline V gene. The CDR3 spans 15 residues. The CDR3 spells CASSQDSGPVAEQYF. The CDR3 DNA sequence: TGTGCCAGCAGCCAAGATTCAGGTCCGGTGGCCGAGCAGTACTTC.

The V call is TRBV19, the J call TRBJ1-1; 10 bases align to TRBD1. Germline loops: CDR1 LNHDA, CDR2 SQIVND (reference sequence). Trimming at V came to 5 bases and at J to 1 base, leaving 4 bases not matched to a gene. The CDR3 has 15 amino acids. CDR3 nucleotides: TGTGCCAGTAGTCCACGGACAGGGGGGAACACTGAAGCTTTCTTT. It translates to CASSPRTGGNTEAFF.

V and J are TRBV6-5 and TRBJ2-7; D may be TRBD1 (6 bases). The CDR3 is 13 amino acids. Germline CDR1 reads MNHEY; CDR2 reads SVGAGI. With 6 bases removed from V and 6 bases from J, the gap between germline ends came to 15 bases. CDR3 protein: CASSSVGRGEQYF. The CDR3, as DNA: TGTGCCAGCAGCTCCGTAGGCAGGGGCGAGCAGTACTTC.

This clone was seen a handful of times. This chain connects TRBV6-5 to TRBJ1-6; D ambiguous. The CDR3 is made up of 14 amino acids. Trimming pared 8 bases from V and 5 bases from J, leaving 13 bases between. The germline gives CDR1 MNHEY, CDR2 SVGAGI. CDR3 protein: CASCWVGDNSPLHF. The CDR3 region has the DNA TGTGCCAGCTGCTGGGTTGGGGATAATTCACCCCTCCACTTT.

CDR3 loop: CASSSPITRNEQFF. CDR3 coding DNA: TGTGCCAGCAGTTCCCCGATTACGAGAAATGAGCAGTTCTTC. V and J are TRBV6-6 and TRBJ2-1; D is unresolved. The CDR3 consists of 14 residues. The germline V and J ends were trimmed by 4 bases and 7 bases, with 14 bases remaining between them. Germline V lookup: CDR1 MNHNY, CDR2 SVGAGI (reference sequence).

This clone was seen only a few times. The chain combines TRBV28 with TRBJ2-5, with D unresolved. V was trimmed by 4 bases and J by 1 base, leaving 7 bases between them. CDR3 length: 13 residues. Germline CDR1 reads MDHEN; CDR2 reads SYDVKM. In nucleotides, the CDR3 is TGTGCCAGCAGTTCACACTTCCAAGAGACCCAGTACTTC. This translates into CASSSHFQETQYF.

The rearrangement links TRBV28 to TRBJ2-1; 8 bases line up with TRBD1. Per the germline V gene, CDR1 is MDHEN and CDR2 is SYDVKM. CDR3 size: 14 residues. The V segment lost 2 bases and the J segment 4 bases; nucleotides outside the gene matches: 1. The CDR3 sequence: CASSLGDRYNEQFF. Here the CDR3 DNA reads TGTGCCAGCAGTTTAGGGGACAGGTACAATGAGCAGTTCTTC.

This rearrangement joins TRBV27 to TRBJ1-2, with D uncertain. V shed 0 bases and J shed 5 bases, with 7 bases lying between them. The CDR3 length is 13 residues. The V gene's germline CDR1 is MNHEY and CDR2 SMNVEV (reference sequence). CDR3 bases: TGTGCCAGCAGTTTATCAGCCACATATGGCTACACCTTC. It translates to CASSLSATYGYTF.

V is TRBV29-1 and J is TRBJ1-2; D ambiguous. The CDR3 runs to 12 residues. Germline CDR1 and CDR2: SQVTM and ANQGSEA. Trimming shortened V by 2 bases and J by 13 bases, and 17 bases separated the two germline ends. CDR3 DNA sequence: TGCAGCGTTGAAAGTGGGCAGGTCGAGGCCACCTTC. Translated: CSVESGQVEATF.

This chain connects TRBV6-4 to TRBJ2-2, with D possibly matching TRBD1 (7 bases). Looked up from germline, CDR1 is MRHNA and CDR2 is SNTAGT. V lost 6 bases, J lost 3 bases, and 20 bases lay in between. This CDR3 is 17 amino acids long. CDR3 sequence reads: CASRTPPQGGYTGELFF. The CDR3 nucleotides are TGTGCCAGCAGGACCCCCCCGCAGGGGGGCTACACCGGGGAGCTGTTTTTT.

The rearrangement uses TRBV18 and TRBJ2-6; D unresolved. V shed 0 bases and J shed 2 bases, with 8 bases lying between them. CDR3 size: 16 residues. Germline V lookup: CDR1 KGHSH, CDR2 LQKENI. CDR3 in amino acids: CASSPPGPPGANVLTF. CDR3 DNA sequence: TGTGCCAGCTCACCACCCGGGCCCCCTGGGGCCAACGTCCTGACTTTC. Supplemented by reference TRBV18 and TRBJ2-6, the full variable domain reads NAGVMQNPRHLVRRRGQEARLRCSPMKGHSHVYWYRQLPEEGLKFMVYLQKENIIDESGMPKERFSAEFPKEGPSILRIQQVVRGDSAAYFCASSPPGPPGANVLTFGAGSRLTVL.

This clone was observed a single time. CDR3 bases: TGTGCCAGCTCCCTCTTAGCGGGAGGGCCCATTCGGAGGAATGAGCAGTTCTTC. It yields the protein CASSLLAGGPIRRNEQFF. The chain is built from TRBV18 and TRBJ2-1; 11 nucleotides align to TRBD2. The CDR3 is made up of 18 amino acids. Germline trimming cut 6 bases from V and 7 bases from J; bases unmatched to any gene: 17. The germline gives CDR1 KGHSH, CDR2 LQKENI.

This clone was seen a handful of times. Additional DNA sequences in this sample encode the identical CDR3. The rearrangement links TRBV9 to TRBJ2-5, with D perhaps given as TRBD1 or TRBD2 (5 bases each). The ends were cut back, 0 bases at V and 5 bases at J, with 8 bases in the middle. The CDR3 loop spans 13 amino acids. Germline loops: CDR1 SGDLS, CDR2 YYNGEE. In DNA, the CDR3 is TGTGCCAGCAGCGTAGGAGGGGAGGAGACCCAGTACTTC. Its protein is CASSVGGEETQYF. Supplemented by reference TRBV9 and TRBJ2-5, the full variable domain reads DSGVTQTPKHLITATGQRVTLRCSPRSGDLSVYWYQQSLDQGLQFLIQYYNGEERAKGNILERFSAQQFPDLHSELNLSSLELGDSALYFCASSVGGEETQYFGPGTRLLVL.

This clone was detected only a few times. The chain carries TRBV7-9 and TRBJ1-1; D ambiguous. V lost 0 bases and J 0 bases, leaving 5 bases between the germline ends. This CDR3 spans 14 amino acids. The V gene's germline CDR1 is SEHNR and CDR2 FQNEAQ (reference sequence). CDR3 amino acids: CASSLATLNTEAFF. The CDR3 coding sequence is TGTGCCAGCAGCTTAGCAACACTGAACACTGAAGCTTTCTTT.

This clone was seen a handful of times. The chain carries TRBV2 and TRBJ2-1; no clear D gene. The CDR3 has 12 amino acids. Per the germline V gene, CDR1 is SNHLY and CDR2 is FYNNEI. V gave up 7 bases and J gave up 6 bases, with 10 bases separating them. DNA for the CDR3: TGTGCCAGCACCCGAGCAGGCAATGAGCAGTTCTTC. Protein: CASTRAGNEQFF.

There are a few counts of this clone. This chain joins TRBV7-9 and TRBJ1-1; D unclear. The CDR3 has 11 amino acids. V dropped 0 bases and J dropped 6 bases, with 2 bases sitting between them. CDR1 SEHNR and CDR2 FQNEAQ come from the germline V gene (reference sequence). CDR3 protein: CASSLASEAFF. The CDR3 coding sequence is TGTGCCAGCAGCTTAGCTTCTGAAGCTTTCTTT.

This sequence joins TRBV28 and TRBJ2-6; maybe TRBD1 (6 bases). Trimming removed 7 bases at V and 1 base at J, with 11 bases between. The CDR3 contains 15 residues. Germline V gene data show CDR1 as MDHEN and CDR2 as SYDVKM. In nucleotides, the CDR3 is TGTGCCAGCAAGGGACACCATTCTGGGGCCAACGTCCTGACTTTC. Protein: CASKGHHSGANVLTF.

The chain has TRBV11-2 and TRBJ2-7; D might be TRBD2 (7 bases). Per the germline V gene, CDR1 is SGHAT and CDR2 is FQNNGV. Trimming took off 1 base at V and 6 bases at J, with 10 bases between the two ends. The CDR3 has 13 residues. CDR3 protein: CASSLGGGAEQYF. The CDR3 region has the DNA TGTGCCAGCAGCTTAGGTGGGGGGGCCGAGCAGTACTTC.

The rearrangement joins TRBV2 to TRBJ2-3; D remains ambiguous. The length of the CDR3 is 13 residues. V was pared by 6 bases and J by 11 bases, with 18 bases between. Germline CDR1 is SNHLY and CDR2 is FYNNEI. The CDR3 DNA reads TGTGCCAGCAGAGGTCCCGGTTCTGTTGTGCAGTATTTT. Protein: CASRGPGSVVQYF. Variable domain in full (rest from reference TRBV2 and TRBJ2-3): EPEVTQTPSHQVTQMGQEVILRCVPISNHLYFYWYRQILGQKVEFLVSFYNNEISEKSEIFDDQFSVERPDGSNFTLKIRSTKLEDSAMYFCASRGPGSVVQYFGPGTRLTVL.

In this sample, this clone turned up a few times. The chain links TRBV28 to TRBJ1-4, with no clear D. The CDR3 spans 11 residues. Trimming took 10 bases from V and 6 from J, leaving 9 bases between them. CDR1 is MDHEN and CDR2 is SYDVKM in the germline V gene. The CDR3 reads CATLRYEKLFF. As DNA, the CDR3 is TGTGCCACCCTGCGGTATGAAAAACTGTTTTTT.

The chain employs TRBV7-3 and TRBJ2-2, with a possible D match to TRBD1 (6 bases). With 3 bases removed from V and 1 base from J, the gap between germline ends came to 12 bases. Germline V gene lookup returns CDR1 SGHTA and CDR2 FQGTGA. CDR3 length: 16 amino acids. CDR3 coding DNA: TGTGCCAGCAGCTTGCAACCGGGACAGAACACCGGGGAGCTGTTTTTT. Its protein product is CASSLQPGQNTGELFF.